This T cell receptor (beta chain) comes out of a study of CD8+CD57+ T cells in acquired aplastic anemia. There are 15 residues in the CDR3. CDR1 LNHNV and CDR2 YYDKDF come from the germline V gene (reference sequence). V was cut by 1 base and J by 0 bases, with 10 bases left in between. Findings and limits, study-wide: Shared by patients and controls, 25 to 30 CD8+ CDR3s were abundant in patients.

Genomic DNA acted as the template from which TCR beta VDJ combination and CDR3 sequence profiling were carried out. TCRdb fed the reads into MiXCR, producing one record per CDR3 protein. The sample lists roughly 40,000 distinct CDR3 sequences, approximately 67% occurring once. On this clonotype: Antigen unknown.

Sequencing used sorted CD4+, CD8+, or CD8+CD57+ T cells (not recorded which) from PBMCs. This TCR was recovered from a human donor in good health, serving as a control. The gene calls are TRBV15 and TRBJ2-7; possible D gene TRBD1, 5 bases. CDR3 sequence: CATSRGRGSSYEQYF. The CDR3 coding sequence is TGTGCCACCAGCAGAGGTAGGGGTAGCTCCTACGAGCAGTACTTC. The full variable domain, with the rest looked up from reference TRBV15 and TRBJ2-7, is DAMVIQNPRYQVTQFGKPVTLSCSQTLNHNVMYWYQQKSSQAPKLLFHYYDKDFNNEADTPDNFQSRRPNTSFCFLDIRSPGLGDTAMYLCATSRGRGSSYEQYFGPGTRLTVT.